This T cell receptor beta chain originates from a study of T cell responses to AZD1222 COVID-19 vaccine. Clones were sequenced by immunoSEQ multiplex PCR, and TCRdb holds only the in-frame ones, with some missing. This table has roughly 120,000 clones, more than 85% appearing once. Trimming stripped 2 bases from V and 0 bases from J, with 12 bases between. CDR1 is MNHEY, CDR2 SVGAGI, per germline. The CDR3 is made up of 16 amino acids. The sample holds one count of this clone. The source material was peripheral blood, sampled on day 0 of AZD1222 vaccination. This rearrangement joins TRBV6-5 to TRBJ2-3; D may be TRBD2 (6 bases). The clonotype was recovered from an adult in good health. CDR3 loop: CASSYSGYASTDTQYF. The CDR3 nucleotides read TGTGCCAGCAGTTACAGCGGGTACGCTAGCACAGATACGCAGTATTTT.